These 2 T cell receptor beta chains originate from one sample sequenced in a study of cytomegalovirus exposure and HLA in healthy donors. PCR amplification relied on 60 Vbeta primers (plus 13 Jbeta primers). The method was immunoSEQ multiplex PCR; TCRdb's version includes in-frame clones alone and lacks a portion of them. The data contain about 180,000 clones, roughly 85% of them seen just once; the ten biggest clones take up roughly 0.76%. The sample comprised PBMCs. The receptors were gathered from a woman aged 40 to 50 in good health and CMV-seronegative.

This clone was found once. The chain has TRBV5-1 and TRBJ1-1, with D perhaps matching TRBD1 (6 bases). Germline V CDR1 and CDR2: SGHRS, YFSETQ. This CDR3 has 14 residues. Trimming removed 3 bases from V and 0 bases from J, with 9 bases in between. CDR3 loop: CASSWDTLNTEAFF. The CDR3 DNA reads TGCGCCAGCAGCTGGGACACTTTGAACACTGAAGCTTTCTTT.

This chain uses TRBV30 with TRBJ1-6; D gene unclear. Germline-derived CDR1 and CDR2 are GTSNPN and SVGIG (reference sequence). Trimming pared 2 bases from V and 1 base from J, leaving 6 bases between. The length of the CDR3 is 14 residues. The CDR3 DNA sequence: TGTGCCTGGAGTCGAGGGTCCTATAATTCACCCCTCCACTTT. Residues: CAWSRGSYNSPLHF.